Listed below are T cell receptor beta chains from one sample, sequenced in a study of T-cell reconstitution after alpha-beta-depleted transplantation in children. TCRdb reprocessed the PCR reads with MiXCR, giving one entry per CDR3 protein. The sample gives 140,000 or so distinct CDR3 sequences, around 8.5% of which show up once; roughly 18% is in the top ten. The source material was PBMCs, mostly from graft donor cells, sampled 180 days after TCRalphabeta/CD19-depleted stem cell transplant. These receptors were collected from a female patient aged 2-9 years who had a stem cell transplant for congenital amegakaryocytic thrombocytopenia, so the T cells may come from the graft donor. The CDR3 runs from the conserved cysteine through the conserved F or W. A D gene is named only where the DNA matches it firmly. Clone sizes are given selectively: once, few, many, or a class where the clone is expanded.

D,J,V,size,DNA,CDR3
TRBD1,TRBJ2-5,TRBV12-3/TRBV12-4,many,TGTGCCAGCAGTTTGGGGACAGGGGCACTCCAAGAGACCCAGTACTTC,CASSLGTGALQETQYF
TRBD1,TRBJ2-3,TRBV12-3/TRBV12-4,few,TGTGCCAGCAGTTTAGGGGGGACAGGGGAGACCACAGATACGCAGTATTTT,CASSLGGTGETTDTQYF
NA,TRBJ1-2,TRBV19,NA,TGTGCCAGTAGTACCCGGTTGACCTATGGCTACACCTTC,CASSTRLTYGYTF
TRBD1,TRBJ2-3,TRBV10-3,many,TGTGCCATCAGTGACGGGACAGGCACAGATACGCAGTATTTT,CAISDGTGTDTQYF
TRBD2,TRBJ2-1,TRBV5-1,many,TGCGCCAGCAGCATCCCCTATCTAGCGGGCTTTTACAATGAGCAGTTCTTC,CASSIPYLAGFYNEQFF
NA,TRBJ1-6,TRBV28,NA,TGTGCCAGCACCGTAGGGCCCTCGGATTCACCCCTCCACTTT,CASTVGPSDSPLHF
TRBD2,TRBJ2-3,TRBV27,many,TGTGCCAGCAGTTTTAGCGGGAGGACTTCCCTCATTCAGTATTTT,CASSFSGRTSLIQYF
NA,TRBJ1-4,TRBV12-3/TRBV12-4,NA,TGTGCCAGCAGTCCCCTTGGAGTCGAGAGGGAAAAACTGTTTTTT,CASSPLGVEREKLFF
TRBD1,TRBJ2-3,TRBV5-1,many,TGCGCCAGCACCAAGACAGGGTTAGATACGCAGTATTTT,CASTKTGLDTQYF
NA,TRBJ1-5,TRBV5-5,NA,TGTGCCAGCAGCCTGGGTGCGGGGGCTCAGCCCCAGCATTTT,CASSLGAGAQPQHF
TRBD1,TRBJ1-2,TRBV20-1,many,TGCAGTGCCAACACAGGGGGAGGCTATGGCTACACCTTC,CSANTGGGYGYTF
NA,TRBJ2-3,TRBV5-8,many,TGTGCCAGCAGCTACCCAAACACAGATACGCAGTATTTT,CASSYPNTDTQYF
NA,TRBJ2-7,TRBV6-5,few,TGTGCCAGCAGTTCAAGGGACCGGGGGGAGCAGTACTTC,CASSSRDRGEQYF
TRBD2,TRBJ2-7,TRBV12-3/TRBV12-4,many,TGTGCCAGCAGTTTTGGACTAGGCTACGAGCAGTACTTC,CASSFGLGYEQYF
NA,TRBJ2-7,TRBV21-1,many,TGTGCCAGCAGACCCGGGCAGCCGGGGGAGCAGTACTTC,CASRPGQPGEQYF
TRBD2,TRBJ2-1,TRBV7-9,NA,TGTGCCAGCAGCACTAGCGGGAGAGGGAATGAGCAGTTCTTC,CASSTSGRGNEQFF
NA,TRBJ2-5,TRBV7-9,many,TGTGCCAGCAGAGGGGCAGAGACCCAGTACTTC,CASRGAETQYF
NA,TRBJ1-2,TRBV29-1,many,TGCAGCGTTGAAGAAGTTGTGAGGGGCTATGGCTACACCTTC,CSVEEVVRGYGYTF
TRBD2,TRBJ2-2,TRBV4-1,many,TGCGCCAGCAGCCCCGATTCGGGAGGTAACGCCGGGGAGCTGTTTTTT,CASSPDSGGNAGELFF
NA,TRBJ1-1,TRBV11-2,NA,TGTGCCAGCAGCCTAACAGTTGCAATGAACACTGAAGCTTTCTTT,CASSLTVAMNTEAFF
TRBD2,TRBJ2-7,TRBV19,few,TGTGCCAGTAGTATCGGGCTAGCGGGAGGGCCGGACCCCTACGAGCAGTACTTC,CASSIGLAGGPDPYEQYF
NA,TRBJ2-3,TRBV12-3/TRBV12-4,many,TGTGCCAGCAGTTTGGGGACAATACAGTATTTT,CASSLGTIQYF
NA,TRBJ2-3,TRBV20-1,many,TGCAGTGCTAGAATCACGGAATTTAGCACAGATACGCAGTATTTT,CSARITEFSTDTQYF
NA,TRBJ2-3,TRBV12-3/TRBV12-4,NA,TGTGCCAGCAGTTTATCCCCTCTTTCAGATACGCAGTATTTT,CASSLSPLSDTQYF
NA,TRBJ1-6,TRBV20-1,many,TGCAGTGCTAGCTCAGGGGATGTTTTCCCCCTCCACTTT,CSASSGDVFPLHF
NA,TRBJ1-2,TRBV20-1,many,TGCAGTGCCCCATTCTACACCTTC,CSAPFYTF
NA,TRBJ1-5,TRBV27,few,TGTGCCAGCAGTTTGTCAGCAGGGGTCGAGCAGCCCCAGCATTTT,CASSLSAGVEQPQHF
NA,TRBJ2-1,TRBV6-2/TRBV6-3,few,TGTGCCAGCAGTTACCCCGGGACGTCCACTATCAATCTCGGGGACAATGAGCAGTTCTTC,CASSYPGTSTINLGDNEQFF
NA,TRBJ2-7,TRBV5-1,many,TGCGCCAGCAGCCCGGGACTGGGGGCGGACGAGCAGTACTTC,CASSPGLGADEQYF
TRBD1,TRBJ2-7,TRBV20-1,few,TGCAGTGCTGCCGGGGACAGGGGTTACGAGCAGTACTTC,CSAAGDRGYEQYF
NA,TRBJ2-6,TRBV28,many,TGTGCCAGCAGTTTTAGTGGGGCCAACGTCCTGACTTTC,CASSFSGANVLTF
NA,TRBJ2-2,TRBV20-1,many,TGCAGTGCTAGTAGACAGTGGTACACCGGGGAGCTGTTTTTT,CSASRQWYTGELFF
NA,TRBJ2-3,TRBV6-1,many,TGTGCCAGCAGCACGGCCAATGGCGAGGGCACAGATACGCAGTATTTT,CASSTANGEGTDTQYF
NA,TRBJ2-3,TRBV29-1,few,TGCAGCGTTGAGTGGGCAGGGTATTTCCCAGATACGCAGTATTTT,CSVEWAGYFPDTQYF
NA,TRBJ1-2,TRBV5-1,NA,TGCGCCAGCAGCTTGAAATCGCCCAGGGATAGGTTTTCGGATGGCTACACCTTC,CASSLKSPRDRFSDGYTF
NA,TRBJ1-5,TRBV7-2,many,TGTGCCAGCAGCTTAGGGGGGGGGTTGCATCAGCCCCAGCATTTT,CASSLGGGLHQPQHF
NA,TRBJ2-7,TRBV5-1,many,TGCGCCAGCAGCTTAAATGGAGAGCAGTACTTC,CASSLNGEQYF
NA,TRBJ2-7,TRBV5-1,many,TGCGCCTTAAACCTTGGGGCCTCACACTACGAGCAGTACTTC,CALNLGASHYEQYF
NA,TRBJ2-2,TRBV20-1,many,TGCAGTGCTAGAGCTGGGGTCAACACCGGGGAGCTGTTTTTT,CSARAGVNTGELFF
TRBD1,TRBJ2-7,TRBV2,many,TGTGCCAGCAACCTGGACAGGCTCTCCTACGAGCAGTACTTC,CASNLDRLSYEQYF
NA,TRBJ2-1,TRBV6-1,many,TGTGCCAGCAGTGAATTTAGGGTTAATGAGCAGTTCTTC,CASSEFRVNEQFF